The clone carrying this T cell receptor (beta chain) was seen at least ten times. Antigen: not known. The CDR3 runs to 15 residues. Deletions cut 3 bases from V and 0 bases from J, with 9 bases between. CDR1 is SGHTA and CDR2 is FQGNSA in the germline V gene. The data were obtained in a study of T cell repertoires in cytomegalovirus infection. Across the study: Matching HLA type and CMV infection were both indicated by public TCR beta signatures.

MiXCR, applied by TCRdb to the reads, yields one record per CDR3 protein. The table records hundreds of thousands of distinct CDR3 sequences, about 44% of them present only once. This sequence was found in a human donor in good health (CMV status not recorded). Some clones in this sample may be carry-over from other donors' samples. The chain couples TRBV7-2 to TRBJ1-5; D may be TRBD1 (5 bases). The specimen was cultured PBMCs, collected from culture after CMV antigen stimulation. The CDR3 coding sequence is TGTGCCAGCAGCTTGGGGGGGAATAGCAATCAGCCCCAGCATTTT. This translates into CASSLGGNSNQPQHF.